A single sample gave rise to the 14 T cell receptor beta chains below, sequenced in a study of T cell responses to AZD1222 COVID-19 vaccine. The data were produced by immunoSEQ multiplex PCR, yet TCRdb's version contains in-frame clones alone and is incomplete. The table includes about 84,000 clones, roughly 88% detected once. This sample comprised peripheral blood, obtained 28 days after the second AZD1222 dose. These receptor sequences come from an adult who received the AZD1222 COVID-19 vaccine.

This clone was recorded only once. This chain uses TRBV2 with TRBJ2-2; D may match TRBD1 or TRBD2 (5 bases each). V was clipped by 7 bases and J by 8 bases, with 17 bases between them. Germline V gene data show CDR1 as SNHLY and CDR2 as FYNNEI. The CDR3 runs 14 residues. The CDR3 coding sequence is TGTGCCAGCACCAGAGCGGTTGGGGGAGGGGAGCTGTTTTTT. It translates to CASTRAVGGGELFF.

J is TRBJ2-7 and V is TRBV6-5; D is tentatively TRBD1 or TRBD2 (5 bases each). The CDR3 is made up of 15 amino acids. The germline V gene encodes CDR1 MNHEY and CDR2 SVGAGI. V lost 4 bases to trimming and J lost 3 bases, with 16 bases between them. The CDR3 loop reads CASSSPGRQNYEQYF. The CDR3 DNA is TGTGCCAGCAGTTCCCCGGGACGGCAAAACTACGAGCAGTACTTC.

Here the CDR3 DNA reads TGTGCCAGCTCTAGGGTGAACACTGAAGCTTTCTTT. This translates into CASSRVNTEAFF. The genes are TRBV11-3 and TRBJ1-1; D call uncertain. V lost 8 bases to trimming and J lost 0 bases, with 7 bases between them. The germline CDR1 and CDR2 sequences are SGHNT and YENEEA. The CDR3 sequence is 12 residues long.

The rearrangement links TRBV2 to TRBJ1-6, with D hard to call. CDR3 length equals 16 residues. Looked up from germline, CDR1 is SNHLY and CDR2 is FYNNEI. With 5 bases removed from V and 3 bases from J, the gap between germline ends came to 14 bases. The CDR3 nucleotides are TGTGCCAGCAGTTATGAGGGCCCTAACTATAATTCACCCCTCCACTTT. Its protein product is CASSYEGPNYNSPLHF.

The V gene is TRBV2, the J gene TRBJ1-1; the match to TRBD1 covers 7 bases. The trim removed 8 bases at V and 4 bases at J, leaving 7 bases unmatched. Germline-derived CDR1 and CDR2 are SNHLY and FYNNEI. The length of the CDR3 is 13 residues. In nucleotides, the CDR3 is TGTGCCAGCTGCCGGGACAGCTCCACTGAAGCTTTCTTT. Protein product: CASCRDSSTEAFF.

This CDR3 reads CASSSSKSGYQETQYF. The DNA for the CDR3 is TGTGCCAGCAGCTCTTCAAAATCAGGTTACCAAGAGACCCAGTACTTC. The V and J genes are TRBV6-2 or TRBV6-3 and TRBJ2-5, with D hard to call. Per the germline V gene, CDR1 is MNHEY and CDR2 is SVGEGT. The CDR3 is 16 residues long. V dropped 6 bases and J dropped 0 bases, with 17 bases sitting between them.

This rearrangement joins TRBV5-6 to TRBJ1-2; 8 bases line up with TRBD1. The CDR3 consists of 14 residues. Germline loops: CDR1 SGHDT, CDR2 YYEEEE. Trimming removed 0 bases from V and 2 bases from J; junction bases left unmatched: 0. The CDR3 DNA reads TGTGCCAGCAGCTTGGGGACAGGGAACTATGGCTACACCTTC. Residues: CASSLGTGNYGYTF.

The count of this clone is one. This CDR3 reads CASSLGGTGSGGNQPQHF. In DNA form, the CDR3 reads TGTGCCAGCAGCTTAGGAGGGACAGGATCAGGGGGCAATCAGCCCCAGCATTTT. The V gene is TRBV7-8, the J gene TRBJ1-5, with 8 bases matching TRBD1. Germline CDR1 and CDR2: SGHVS and FQNEAQ. The trim removed 1 base at V and 2 bases at J, leaving 10 bases unmatched. The length of the CDR3 is 18 residues.

The chain recombines TRBV21-1 with TRBJ1-2; no check of the table's D call, TRBD1, against the DNA was made. TRBV21-1 is a recognized pseudogene. The CDR3 is made up of 15 amino acids. CDR3 nucleotides: TGTGCCAGCAGCAAAGAGTACGGCAGGGGATATGGCTACACCTTC. The encoded protein is CASSKEYGRGYGYTF.

In its sample, this clone was seen once. The chain uses TRBV2 and TRBJ2-7; TRBD2 agrees at 7 bases. The CDR3 length is 13 residues. With V trimmed by 4 bases and J by 0 bases, 0 bases remained unmatched. Per the germline V gene, CDR1 is SNHLY and CDR2 is FYNNEI. Here the CDR3 reads CASSASGSYEQYV. The CDR3, as DNA: TGTGCCAGCAGTGCTAGCGGCTCCTACGAGCAGTACGTC.

The chain has TRBV6-5 and TRBJ1-5; D is uncertain. Looked up from germline, CDR1 is MNHEY and CDR2 is SVGAGI. Trimming cost V 5 bases and J 7 bases, with 12 bases left between them. The CDR3 extends over 13 amino acids. The CDR3 nucleotides are TGTGCCAGCAGTAATGGGAGATCACAGCCCCAGCATTTT. Amino acid sequence: CASSNGRSQPQHF.

The rearrangement links TRBV12-3 or TRBV12-4 to TRBJ2-1; D gene uncertain. The ends were cut back, 3 bases at V and 8 bases at J, with 8 bases in the middle. The CDR3 consists of 12 residues. The CDR3 here is CASSLGSYEQFF. CDR3 DNA sequence: TGTGCCAGCAGTTTGGGTAGCTATGAGCAGTTCTTC.

The genes are TRBV6-2 or TRBV6-3 and TRBJ1-1, with D unresolved. V dropped 5 bases and J dropped 4 bases, with 14 bases sitting between them. There are 14 residues in the CDR3. Germline V gene data show CDR1 as MNHEY and CDR2 as SVGEGT. Here the CDR3 reads CASSIGRPGTEAFF. The DNA for the CDR3 is TGTGCCAGCAGTATAGGACGCCCGGGCACTGAAGCTTTCTTT.

This chain uses TRBV5-4 with TRBJ1-1; D unclear. This CDR3 has 13 amino acids. The germline CDR1 and CDR2 sequences are SGHNT and YYREEE (reference sequence). The V and J ends lost 2 bases and 1 base respectively, with 6 bases between them. The CDR3: CASSFQGNTEAFF. CDR3 DNA sequence: TGTGCCAGCAGCTTCCAAGGGAACACTGAAGCTTTCTTT.